This T cell receptor beta chain was found in a study of T cells in Graves' hyperthyroidism and ophthalmopathy. This clonotype has a count of ten or more. RNA transcripts gave rise to amplified TCR beta CDR3 regions. TCR CDR3 underwent first-round RT-PCR with the HTBI primer set. TCRdb used MiXCR to reprocess the multiplex PCR reads, holding one entry per CDR3 protein. Of 500,000 to 800,000 distinct CDR3 sequences listed, just under 45% are singletons. Germline V gives CDR1 LNHNV, CDR2 YYDKDF (reference sequence). V lost 7 bases and J 0 bases, leaving 13 bases between the germline ends. This CDR3 is built from 15 residues.

The clonotype comes from an adult man with Graves' disease, either hyperthyroidism or ophthalmopathy (not recorded which). The chain recombines TRBV15 with TRBJ1-3; D possibly corresponds to TRBD1 (5 bases). What was sequenced was peripheral blood or thyroid tissue (not recorded which). CDR3 in amino acids: CATKEGHHSGNTIYF. The CDR3 bases are TGTGCCACCAAAGAAGGACATCACTCTGGAAACACCATATATTTT.